This entry features one TCR beta chain sequence. Its antigen remains unknown. The V end was cut by 7 bases, the J end by 13 bases, with 6 bases between. The CDR3 length is 9 residues. Germline values: CDR1 SGHNT, CDR2 YYREEE (reference sequence). This entry belongs to a study of T cell repertoires in cytomegalovirus infection. Looking at the study overall: Based on public TCR beta signatures, there were indications of CMV infection and of a matching HLA type.

One entry per CDR3 protein results from TCRdb running MiXCR on the reads. The sample includes 750,000 to 950,000 distinct CDR3 sequences, 25% to 35% of them seen just once. Sample: cultured CD8+ T cells from PBMCs, taken from culture after CMV antigen stimulation. The chain links TRBV5-4 to TRBJ1-6; D is unclear. The TCR originated in a human donor in good health (CMV status not recorded). Some clones in this sample may be carry-over from other donors' samples. As DNA, the CDR3 is TGTGCCAGCGGTACTCCCCTCCACTTT. Protein sequence: CASGTPLHF.